These 25 T cell receptor beta chains came from one sample sequenced in a study of blood T cell repertoires in COVID-19. Some clones are missing from TCRdb's copy, which holds only in-frame ones; the method was immunoSEQ multiplex PCR. This repertoire shows some 30,000 clones, roughly 90% found once; its top ten account for about 16%. The sequencing sample was made of peripheral blood. These receptors originate from a human donor with active COVID-19. The donor label of this sample is uncertain.

This clone appeared a single time. V usage is TRBV5-1 and J usage is TRBJ2-7; TRBD2 aligns across 14 bases. Trimming removed 4 bases from V and 4 bases from J; junction bases left unmatched: 4. The CDR3 has 15 residues. Germline loops: CDR1 SGHRS, CDR2 YFSETQ. The CDR3 bases are TGCGCCAGCAGCCAGGGGACTAGCGGGAGTTACGAGCAGTACTTC. Its protein is CASSQGTSGSYEQYF.

The V call is TRBV27, the J call TRBJ1-5; no definite D call. The CDR3 runs 13 residues. Trimming removed 5 bases at V and 1 base at J, with 6 bases between. Per germline, CDR1 MNHEY and CDR2 SMNVEV (reference sequence). CDR3 DNA: TGTGCCAGCAGTAGGAGAAGCAATCAGCCCCAGCATTTT. Translation gives CASSRRSNQPQHF.

The gene calls are TRBV18 and TRBJ2-2; D may be TRBD1 (5 bases). The ends were cut back, 6 bases at V and 1 base at J, with 9 bases in the middle. The CDR3 spans 14 residues. The germline CDR1 and CDR2 sequences are KGHSH and LQKENI. As DNA, the CDR3 is TGTGCCAGCTCCGGAGACAGGAACACCGGGGAGCTGTTTTTT. This translates into CASSGDRNTGELFF.

This clone came up a few times. This chain links TRBV4-1 with TRBJ1-5, with D possibly matching TRBD1 (5 bases). The germline V gene encodes CDR1 MGHRA and CDR2 YSYEKL. The CDR3 spans 17 residues. Trimming left V 3 bases short and J 7 bases short, with 22 bases between. Written as DNA, the CDR3 is TGCGCCAGCAGCCAGACACAGCTCAGAGGCGGGGCACAGCCCCAGCATTTT. Protein sequence: CASSQTQLRGGAQPQHF.

The rearrangement links TRBV9 to TRBJ2-7, with TRBD2 matching 9 bases. There are 14 residues in the CDR3. Losses at the gene ends were 4 bases for V and 2 bases for J; bases not matched to a gene: 4. Germline V gene sequence: CDR1 SGDLS, CDR2 YYNGEE. The CDR3 region is CASSSGGGAYEQYF. The CDR3 bases are TGTGCCAGCAGCTCGGGCGGGGGGGCCTACGAGCAGTACTTC.

The V gene is TRBV7-8, the J gene TRBJ2-7, with 11 bases aligning to TRBD2. The ends lost 0 bases at V and 0 bases at J; junction bases unmatched: 4. The CDR3 is 17 residues long. Germline CDR1 SGHVS, CDR2 FQNEAQ. The chain's CDR3 is CASSLARTSGRSYEQYF. CDR3 in DNA: TGTGCCAGCAGCTTAGCGAGGACTAGCGGGCGCTCCTACGAGCAGTACTTC.

The chain is built from TRBV7-8 and TRBJ2-2, with D perhaps TRBD1 (5 bases). The CDR3 contains 18 residues. Germline-derived CDR1 and CDR2 are SGHVS and FQNEAQ. With 5 bases removed from V and 0 bases from J, the gap between germline ends came to 19 bases. The CDR3 here is CASSLTTGHPANTGELFF. CDR3 sequence (DNA): TGTGCCAGCAGCCTTACTACCGGACACCCCGCGAACACCGGGGAGCTGTTTTTT. Together with reference TRBV7-8 and TRBJ2-2, the CDR3 gives the full variable domain: GAGVSQSPRYKVAKRGQDVALRCDPISGHVSLFWYQQALGQGPEFLTYFQNEAQLDKSGLPSDRFFAERPEGSVSTLKIQRTQQEDSAVYLCASSLTTGHPANTGELFFGEGSRLTVL.

V usage is TRBV21-1 and J usage is TRBJ2-1; TRBD2 was called by the table and not checked on the DNA. TRBV21-1 is an annotated pseudogene. The CDR3 contains 18 residues. This chain's CDR3 is CASSKDHPGPSGENEQFF. In nucleotides, the CDR3 is TGTGCCAGCAGCAAAGATCACCCCGGGCCTAGCGGGGAGAATGAGCAGTTCTTC.

V usage is TRBV3-1 (or the pseudogene TRBV3-2) and J usage is TRBJ2-3; the D gene is possibly TRBD2 (5 bases). From germline, CDR1 is LGHDT and CDR2 YNNKEL (reference sequence). This CDR3 contains 15 residues. V lost 4 bases and J lost 1, with 12 bases in between. The CDR3 is CASSRLFIGTDTQYF. Written as DNA, the CDR3 is TGTGCCAGCAGCCGACTATTTATCGGCACAGATACGCAGTATTTT.

J is TRBJ2-5 and V is TRBV5-1, with D uncertain. The germline V and J ends were trimmed by 2 bases and 2 bases, with 7 bases remaining between them. This CDR3 comprises 13 residues. Germline V gives CDR1 SGHRS, CDR2 YFSETQ. The CDR3 spells CASSFNIQETQYF. CDR3 DNA sequence: TGCGCCAGCAGCTTCAACATACAAGAGACCCAGTACTTC.

J is TRBJ2-5 and V is TRBV19; the D gene is possibly TRBD2 (5 bases). CDR3 length: 12 amino acids. V lost 6 bases, J lost 5 bases, and 10 bases lay in between. Per the germline V gene, CDR1 is LNHDA and CDR2 is SQIVND (reference sequence). The CDR3 loop reads CASRQSGETQYF. As DNA, the CDR3 is TGTGCCAGTAGACAATCGGGGGAGACCCAGTACTTC.

CDR3 sequence reads: CASSPRQVTGELFF. CDR3 bases: TGTGCCAGTAGTCCGAGACAGGTCACCGGGGAGCTGTTTTTT. The chain couples TRBV19 to TRBJ2-2; D possibly corresponds to TRBD1 (6 bases). This CDR3 contains 14 residues. V shed 5 bases and J shed 4 bases, with 11 bases lying between them. The germline V gene encodes CDR1 LNHDA and CDR2 SQIVND (reference sequence).

This chain connects TRBV18 to TRBJ1-2, with D maybe TRBD1 (5 bases). Germline V gives CDR1 KGHSH, CDR2 LQKENI. The length of the CDR3 is 13 residues. Trimming removed 3 bases from V and 4 bases from J, with 9 bases in between. Here the CDR3 DNA reads TGTGCCAGCTCACCGGGGGGACCCTATGGCTACACCTTC. Translating gives CASSPGGPYGYTF.

The V call is TRBV7-2, the J call TRBJ1-1, with TRBD1 as a possible D gene (5 bases). The germline V and J ends were trimmed by 2 bases and 0 bases, with 7 bases remaining between them. CDR3 length equals 14 residues. The germline CDR1 and CDR2 sequences are SGHTA and FQGNSA. The CDR3 DNA follows: TGTGCCAGCAGCTTAAGGACATTGAACACTGAAGCTTTCTTT. Protein sequence: CASSLRTLNTEAFF.

V and J are TRBV2 and TRBJ1-4, with 8 positions matching TRBD1. This CDR3 spans 14 amino acids. CDR1 and CDR2 (germline): SNHLY, FYNNEI. J gave up 7 bases and V 6 bases, and 7 bases lay outside the gene matches. CDR3 in DNA: TGTGCCAGCAGCGTCGGACAGGGAGGTGAAAAACTGTTTTTT. Protein product: CASSVGQGGEKLFF.

V gene TRBV3-1 (or the pseudogene TRBV3-2) combines with J gene TRBJ2-3; 7 positions match TRBD2. Germline CDR1 is LGHDT and CDR2 is YNNKEL (reference sequence). The CDR3 runs to 17 residues. V shed 4 bases and J 1 base; nucleotides not matched to a gene: 11. The CDR3 nucleotides are TGTGCCAGCAGCCCCCAGATGAGGGCGGGGGGCACAGATACGCAGTATTTT. Its protein is CASSPQMRAGGTDTQYF.

This chain connects TRBV29-1 to TRBJ2-4; TRBD2 might be the D (7 bases). There are 12 residues in the CDR3. Germline V gene lookup returns CDR1 SQVTM and CDR2 ANQGSEA. V was pared by 4 bases and J by 7 bases, with 11 bases between. Written as DNA, the CDR3 is TGCAGCGTTGCCAGGGGAGGGAACATTCAGTACTTC. It encodes CSVARGGNIQYF. The full variable domain, completed using reference TRBV29-1 and TRBJ2-4, is SAVISQKPSRDICQRGTSLTIQCQVDSQVTMMFWYRQQPGQSLTLIATANQGSEATYESGFVIDKFPISRPNLTFSTLTVSNMSPEDSSIYLCSVARGGNIQYFGAGTRLSVL.

This rearrangement joins TRBV5-1 to TRBJ2-5; 8 nucleotides align to TRBD1. The CDR3 extends over 13 amino acids. Germline trimming cut 4 bases from V and 5 bases from J; bases unmatched to any gene: 4. CDR1 and CDR2 (germline): SGHRS, YFSETQ. The CDR3 here is CASSPTGDETQYF. The CDR3 nucleotides are TGCGCCAGCAGCCCGACAGGGGATGAGACCCAGTACTTC.

V and J are TRBV23-1 and TRBJ2-1, with TRBD2 identical over 8 bases. TRBV23-1 is filed as an ORF, its function uncertain. The CDR3 has 13 residues. The J segment lost 12 bases and the V segment lost 3 bases, leaving 7 bases of the junction unmatched. In DNA, the CDR3 is TGCGCCAGCAGTCAGATGACTAGCGTAGGGCAGTTCTTC. Its translation: CASSQMTSVGQFF.

This clone has just one count. The rearrangement uses TRBV29-1 and TRBJ1-5; 9 bases line up with TRBD1. There are 14 residues in the CDR3. The germline V gene has CDR1 SQVTM and CDR2 ANQGSEA. The V segment lost 4 bases and the J segment 7 bases; nucleotides outside the gene matches: 8. The CDR3 DNA sequence: TGCAGCGTTGTTCTTTTGACAGGGGGACAGCCCCAGCATTTT. It specifies CSVVLLTGGQPQHF.

The chain uses TRBV7-2 and TRBJ2-3, with 7 bases that match TRBD2. Germline loops: CDR1 SGHTA, CDR2 FQGNSA. V lost 11 bases, J lost 0 bases, and 8 bases stayed unmatched. CDR3 size: 14 residues. The CDR3 spells CAGAGPISTDTQYF. DNA for the CDR3: TGTGCCGGAGCGGGGCCCATTAGCACAGATACGCAGTATTTT.

CDR3 sequence reads: CASNSGGSNEQFF. DNA for the CDR3: TGTGCCAGCAATTCGGGGGGGAGCAATGAGCAGTTCTTC. V and J are TRBV2 and TRBJ2-1; 8 positions match TRBD2. J gave up 6 bases and V 7 bases, and 5 bases lay outside the gene matches. The CDR3 covers 13 residues. The germline V gene encodes CDR1 SNHLY and CDR2 FYNNEI.

This chain joins TRBV12-3 or TRBV12-4 and TRBJ2-5; possible D gene TRBD2, 6 bases. Deletions cut 0 bases from V and 4 bases from J, with 6 bases between. The CDR3 runs to 13 residues. For the CDR3, the DNA is TGTGCCAGCAGTTTAGCGGGAGGAGAGACCCAGTACTTC. It codes for CASSLAGGETQYF.

The chain has TRBV7-2 and TRBJ1-5, with a possible D match to TRBD1 (5 bases). CDR3 length: 17 amino acids. Germline values: CDR1 SGHTA, CDR2 FQGNSA. V was cut by 0 bases and J by 8 bases, with 20 bases left in between. The CDR3 DNA follows: TGTGCCAGCAGCTTAGCGGGTGGAGGCGGGGCCGGTGAGCCCCAGCATTTT. Residues: CASSLAGGGGAGEPQHF.

This clone turned up a few times. V gene TRBV6-2 or TRBV6-3 combines with J gene TRBJ1-2, with 8 bases that match TRBD1. V was clipped by 0 bases and J by 8 bases; unmatched bases: 2. This CDR3 has 13 amino acids. CDR1 is MNHEY and CDR2 is SVGEGT in the germline V gene. CDR3 region: CASSYSRTGGYTF. The CDR3 DNA is TGTGCCAGCAGTTACTCGAGGACAGGGGGCTACACCTTC.